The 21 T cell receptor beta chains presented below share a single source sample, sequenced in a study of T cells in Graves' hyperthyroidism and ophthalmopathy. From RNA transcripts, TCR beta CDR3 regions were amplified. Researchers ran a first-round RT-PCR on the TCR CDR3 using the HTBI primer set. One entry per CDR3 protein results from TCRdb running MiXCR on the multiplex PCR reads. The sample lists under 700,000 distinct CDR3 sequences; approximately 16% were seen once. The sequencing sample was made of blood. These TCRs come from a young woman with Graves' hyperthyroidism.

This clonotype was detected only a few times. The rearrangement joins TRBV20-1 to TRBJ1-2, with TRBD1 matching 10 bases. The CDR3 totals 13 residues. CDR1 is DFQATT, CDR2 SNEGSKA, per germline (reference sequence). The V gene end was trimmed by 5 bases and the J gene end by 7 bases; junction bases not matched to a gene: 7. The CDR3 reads CSAYRQGASGYTF. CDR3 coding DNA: TGCAGTGCTTACCGACAGGGGGCAAGTGGCTACACCTTC.

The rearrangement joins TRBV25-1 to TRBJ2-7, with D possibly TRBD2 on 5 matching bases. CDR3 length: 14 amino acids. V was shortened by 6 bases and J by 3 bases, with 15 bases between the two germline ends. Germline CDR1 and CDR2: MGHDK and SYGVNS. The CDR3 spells CASRRTGNHYEQYF. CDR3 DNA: TGTGCCAGCAGACGGACGGGAAACCACTACGAGCAGTACTTC.

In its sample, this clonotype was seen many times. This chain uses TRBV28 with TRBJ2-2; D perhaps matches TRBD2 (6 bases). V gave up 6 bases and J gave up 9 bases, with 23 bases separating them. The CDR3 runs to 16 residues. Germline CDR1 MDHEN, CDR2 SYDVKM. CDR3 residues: CASRKGRVEGHRELFF. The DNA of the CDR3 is TGTGCCAGCAGAAAGGGCAGGGTGGAGGGGCACCGGGAGCTGTTTTTT.

This CDR3 is CASSQVRGSYEQFF. The CDR3 bases are TGCGCCAGCAGCCAAGTAAGGGGCAGCTACGAGCAGTTCTTC. This rearrangement joins TRBV4-1 to TRBJ2-1; D might be TRBD1 (5 bases). CDR3 size: 14 residues. V gave up 1 base and J gave up 10 bases, with 14 bases separating them. Germline loops: CDR1 MGHRA, CDR2 YSYEKL.

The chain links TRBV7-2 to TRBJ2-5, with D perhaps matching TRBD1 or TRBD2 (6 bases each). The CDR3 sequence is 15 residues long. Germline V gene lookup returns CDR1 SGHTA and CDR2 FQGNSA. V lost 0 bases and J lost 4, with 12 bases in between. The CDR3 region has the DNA TGTGCCAGCAGCTTAGCGGGAGGACAGATAGAGACCCAGTACTTC. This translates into CASSLAGGQIETQYF.

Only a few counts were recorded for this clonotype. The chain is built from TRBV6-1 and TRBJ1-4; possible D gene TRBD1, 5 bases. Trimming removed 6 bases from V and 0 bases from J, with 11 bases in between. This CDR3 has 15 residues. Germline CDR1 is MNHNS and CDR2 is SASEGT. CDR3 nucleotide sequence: TGTGCCAGCAGAGCTCGGGGCGCAACTAATGAAAAACTGTTTTTT. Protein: CASRARGATNEKLFF.

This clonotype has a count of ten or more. CDR3 in DNA: TGCAGTCCGACCACAGTGAGCTCCTACGAGCAGTACTTC. Encoded protein: CSPTTVSSYEQYF. V and J are TRBV20-1 and TRBJ2-7; the D is unclear. The CDR3 consists of 13 residues. Per the germline V gene, CDR1 is DFQATT and CDR2 is SNEGSKA (reference sequence). Trimming shortened V by 8 bases and J by 0 bases, and 14 bases separated the two germline ends.

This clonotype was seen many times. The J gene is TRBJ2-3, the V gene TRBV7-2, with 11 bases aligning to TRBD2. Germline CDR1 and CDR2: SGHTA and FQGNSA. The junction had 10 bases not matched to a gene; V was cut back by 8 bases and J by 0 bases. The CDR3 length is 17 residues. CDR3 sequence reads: CASGDSGGALSTDTQYF. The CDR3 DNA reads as TGTGCCAGCGGCGATAGCGGGGGGGCCCTTAGCACAGATACGCAGTATTTT. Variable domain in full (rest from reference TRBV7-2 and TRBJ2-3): GAGVSQSPSNKVTEKGKDVELRCDPISGHTALYWYRQSLGQGLEFLIYFQGNSAPDKSGLPSDRFSAERTGGSVSTLTIQRTQQEDSAVYLCASGDSGGALSTDTQYFGPGTRLTVL.

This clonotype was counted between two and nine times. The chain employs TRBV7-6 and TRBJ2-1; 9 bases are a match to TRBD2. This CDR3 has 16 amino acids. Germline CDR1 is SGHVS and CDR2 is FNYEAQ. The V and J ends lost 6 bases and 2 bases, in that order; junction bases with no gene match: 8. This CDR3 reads CASRQSLAGPYNEQFF. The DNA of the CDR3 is TGTGCCAGCAGACAAAGCCTAGCGGGGCCCTACAATGAGCAGTTCTTC.

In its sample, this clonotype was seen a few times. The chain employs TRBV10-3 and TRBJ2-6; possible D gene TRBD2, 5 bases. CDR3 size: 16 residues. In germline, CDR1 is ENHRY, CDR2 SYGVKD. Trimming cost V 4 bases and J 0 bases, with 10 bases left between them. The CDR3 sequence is CAISVSGNSGANVLTF. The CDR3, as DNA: TGTGCCATCAGTGTATCGGGGAACTCTGGGGCCAACGTCCTGACTTTC.

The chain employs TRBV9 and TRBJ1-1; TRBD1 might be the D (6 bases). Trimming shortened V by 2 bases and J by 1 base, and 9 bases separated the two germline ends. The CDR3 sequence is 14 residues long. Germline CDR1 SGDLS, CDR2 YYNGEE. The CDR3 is CASSVGQRNTEAFF. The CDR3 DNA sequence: TGTGCCAGCAGCGTTGGACAGAGGAACACTGAAGCTTTCTTT.

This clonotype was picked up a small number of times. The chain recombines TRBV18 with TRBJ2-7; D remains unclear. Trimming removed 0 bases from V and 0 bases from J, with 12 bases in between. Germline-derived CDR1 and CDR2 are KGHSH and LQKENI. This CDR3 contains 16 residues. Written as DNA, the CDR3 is TGTGCCAGCTCACCACCTATTGGGGAAAGCTCCTACGAGCAGTACTTC. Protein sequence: CASSPPIGESSYEQYF.

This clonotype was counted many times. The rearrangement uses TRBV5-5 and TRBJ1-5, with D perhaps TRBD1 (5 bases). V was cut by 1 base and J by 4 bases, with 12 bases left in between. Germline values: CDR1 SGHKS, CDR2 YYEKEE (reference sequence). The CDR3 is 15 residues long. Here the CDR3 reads CASSLSGTMNQPQHF. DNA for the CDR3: TGTGCCAGCAGCTTGTCAGGGACTATGAATCAGCCCCAGCATTTT.

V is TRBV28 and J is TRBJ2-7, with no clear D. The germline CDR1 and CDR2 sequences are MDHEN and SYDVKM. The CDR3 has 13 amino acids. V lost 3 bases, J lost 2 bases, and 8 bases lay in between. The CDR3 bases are TGTGCCAGCAGTTTGGGCATCCCCTACGAGCAGTACTTC. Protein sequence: CASSLGIPYEQYF.

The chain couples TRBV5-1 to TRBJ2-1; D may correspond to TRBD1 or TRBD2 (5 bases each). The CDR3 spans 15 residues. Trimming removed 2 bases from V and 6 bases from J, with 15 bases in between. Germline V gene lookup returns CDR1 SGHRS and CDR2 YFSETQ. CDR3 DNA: TGCGCCAGCAGCTTAGGGGACGTGGCAAGCAATGAGCAGTTCTTC. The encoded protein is CASSLGDVASNEQFF.

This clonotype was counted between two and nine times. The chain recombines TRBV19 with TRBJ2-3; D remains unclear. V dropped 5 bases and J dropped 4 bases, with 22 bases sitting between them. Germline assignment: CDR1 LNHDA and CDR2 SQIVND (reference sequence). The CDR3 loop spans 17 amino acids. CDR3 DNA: TGTGCCAGTAGTCCAGGTTTCCGGAGCAGTTCCCCAGATACGCAGTATTTT. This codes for CASSPGFRSSSPDTQYF.

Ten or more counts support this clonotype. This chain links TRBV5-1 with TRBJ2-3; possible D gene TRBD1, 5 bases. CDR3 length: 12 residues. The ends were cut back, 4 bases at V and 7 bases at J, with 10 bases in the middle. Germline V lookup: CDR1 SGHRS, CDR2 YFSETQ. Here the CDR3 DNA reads TGCGCCAGCAGCCTGGACACGTATACGCAGTATTTT. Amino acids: CASSLDTYTQYF.

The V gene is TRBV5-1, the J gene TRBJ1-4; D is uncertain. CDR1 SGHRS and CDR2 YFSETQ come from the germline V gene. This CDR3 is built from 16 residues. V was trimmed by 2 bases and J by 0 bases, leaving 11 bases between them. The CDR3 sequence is CASSLWTEATNEKLFF. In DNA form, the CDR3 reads TGCGCCAGCAGCTTATGGACCGAGGCAACTAATGAAAAACTGTTTTTT. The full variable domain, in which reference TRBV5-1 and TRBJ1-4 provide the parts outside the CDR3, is KAGVTQTPRYLIKTRGQQVTLSCSPISGHRSVSWYQQTPGQGLQFLFEYFSETQRNKGNFPGRFSGRQFSNSRSEMNVSTLELGDSALYLCASSLWTEATNEKLFFGSGTQLSVL.

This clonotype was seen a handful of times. The CDR3 coding sequence is TGTGCCAGCAGCTTCGGACAGGGACAAGAAAAACTGTTTTTT. Its protein is CASSFGQGQEKLFF. The gene calls are TRBV5-6 and TRBJ1-4, with 8 bases matching TRBD1. V was clipped by 2 bases and J by 8 bases; unmatched bases: 5. The CDR3 has 14 amino acids. Germline assignment: CDR1 SGHDT and CDR2 YYEEEE.

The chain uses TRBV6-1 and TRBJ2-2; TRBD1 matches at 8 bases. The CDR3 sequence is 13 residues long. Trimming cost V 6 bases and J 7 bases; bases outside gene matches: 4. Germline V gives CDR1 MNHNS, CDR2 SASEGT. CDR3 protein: CASRDREIGELFF. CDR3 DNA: TGTGCCAGCAGGGACAGGGAGATCGGGGAGCTGTTTTTT.

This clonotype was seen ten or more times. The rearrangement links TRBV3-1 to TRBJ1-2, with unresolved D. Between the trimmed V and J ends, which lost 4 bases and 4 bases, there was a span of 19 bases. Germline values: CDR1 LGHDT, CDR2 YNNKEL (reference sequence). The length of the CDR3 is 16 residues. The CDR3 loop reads CASSRVTAAAGYGYTF. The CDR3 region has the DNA TGTGCCAGCAGCCGAGTTACGGCAGCCGCGGGCTATGGCTACACCTTC.